A single T cell receptor beta chain is shown here with its context. The sample originates from a study of blood T cell repertoires in COVID-19. How the authors handled the data: Amplification from reference gene primers served as the basis for estimated nucleated cell counts. Assay used: immunoSEQ multiplex PCR; TCRdb lists only in-frame clones, some missing. That table supplies the V and J calls and clone size; D and trimming were determined from the DNA. Here the sample spans just under 70,000 clones, more than 80% being singletons. With 2 bases clipped from V and 2 bases from J, the junction kept 3 bases outside the gene matches. CDR3 length: 16 residues. CDR1 and CDR2 from the germline V gene are MNHEY and SVGEGT.

Sequencing was performed on peripheral blood. This TCR was sampled from a man aged 25-45 years with acute or convalescent COVID-19. V is TRBV6-2 or TRBV6-3 and J is TRBJ2-6; 7 bases are a match to TRBD1. CDR3 sequence (DNA): TGTGCCAGCAGTTACGGACAGGTAGCTGGGGCCAACGTCCTGACTTTC. Amino acid sequence: CASSYGQVAGANVLTF.